The 12 T cell receptor beta chains reported below all come from one sample, sequenced in a study of T cell responses to AZD1222 COVID-19 vaccine. The method was immunoSEQ multiplex PCR; TCRdb's version includes in-frame clones alone and lacks a portion of them. This table holds under 200,000 clones, 90% found once. This specimen was peripheral blood, taken on day 0 of AZD1222 vaccination. The receptor set was obtained from an adult in good health.

The chain links TRBV11-3 to TRBJ1-3; D is ambiguous. Trimming stripped 5 bases from V and 0 bases from J, with 17 bases between. Germline V gene data show CDR1 as SGHNT and CDR2 as YENEEA. CDR3 size: 17 residues. The CDR3 region is CASSPGEGLYSGNTIYF. The CDR3 bases are TGTGCCAGCAGCCCCGGGGAGGGCCTGTACTCTGGAAACACCATATATTTT.

This chain links TRBV6-1 with TRBJ1-1; D may be TRBD1 (5 bases). This CDR3 has 13 amino acids. V was clipped by 3 bases and J by 2 bases, with 7 bases between them. Germline values: CDR1 MNHNS, CDR2 SASEGT. The CDR3 loop reads CASSDRENTEAFF. The DNA of the CDR3 is TGTGCCAGCAGTGACAGGGAAAACACTGAAGCTTTCTTT.

The chain couples TRBV5-5 to TRBJ1-1; 8 bases are a match to TRBD1. The germline CDR1 and CDR2 sequences are SGHKS and YYEKEE (reference sequence). The CDR3 is 14 amino acids. V was clipped by 2 bases and J by 10 bases; unmatched bases: 10. As DNA, the CDR3 is TGTGCCAGCAGCTTTGAGACAGTACAGGGGGTAGCTTTCTTT. Protein product: CASSFETVQGVAFF.

CDR3: CASSLQGKKANEKLFF. In nucleotides, the CDR3 is TGTGCCAGCAGTTTACAGGGGAAAAAAGCTAATGAAAAACTGTTTTTT. The chain has TRBV27 and TRBJ1-4; possibly TRBD1 for D (6 bases). Trimming left V 2 bases short and J 3 bases short, with 13 bases between. From germline, CDR1 is MNHEY and CDR2 SMNVEV (reference sequence). This CDR3 is 16 amino acids long.

The genes are TRBV27 and TRBJ2-1; D call uncertain. CDR1 is MNHEY and CDR2 is SMNVEV in the germline V gene (reference sequence). The CDR3 is 18 residues long. V lost 0 bases to trimming and J lost 0 bases, with 15 bases between them. The CDR3, as DNA: TGTGCCAGCAGTTTATCCACCTTACCGGGCAGCTCCTACAATGAGCAGTTCTTC. Its protein product is CASSLSTLPGSSYNEQFF.

This chain connects TRBV19 to TRBJ2-2; D is uncertain. This CDR3 region has 13 residues. V was pared by 6 bases and J by 7 bases, with 12 bases between. Germline V gene lookup returns CDR1 LNHDA and CDR2 SQIVND (reference sequence). The CDR3 protein is CASRLERDGELFF. The CDR3 region has the DNA TGTGCCAGTAGATTGGAGAGAGACGGGGAGCTGTTTTTT.

J is TRBJ2-7 and V is TRBV19; D is ambiguous. In germline, CDR1 is LNHDA, CDR2 SQIVND (reference sequence). This CDR3 contains 16 residues. Trimming cost V 3 bases and J 3 bases, with 18 bases left between them. The CDR3 nucleotides read TGTGCCAGTAGTATGACAAAAAGCACCTTCAGCTACGAGCAGTACTTC. Translating it yields CASSMTKSTFSYEQYF.

The CDR3: CASSLNRAGGTEAFF. The CDR3 DNA reads as TGTGCCAGCAGCTTAAATCGGGCGGGTGGCACTGAAGCTTTCTTT. The chain has TRBV11-2 and TRBJ1-1; no reliable D call. Trimming cost V 2 bases and J 4 bases, with 14 bases left between them. The germline gives CDR1 SGHAT, CDR2 FQNNGV. CDR3 length: 15 amino acids.

CDR3 sequence reads: CASRPYGGSGYTF. The CDR3 DNA reads as TGTGCCAGCAGGCCGTATGGTGGTAGTGGCTACACCTTC. The gene calls are TRBV6-5 and TRBJ1-2, with D unclear. The CDR3 loop spans 13 amino acids. Germline loops: CDR1 MNHEY, CDR2 SVGAGI. The V and J ends lost 6 bases and 7 bases respectively, with 15 bases between them.

The chain uses TRBV11-2 and TRBJ2-5; 10 bases match TRBD1. Germline V lookup: CDR1 SGHAT, CDR2 FQNNGV. With V trimmed by 2 bases and J by 9 bases, 12 bases remained unmatched. The CDR3 is 16 amino acids. In nucleotides, the CDR3 is TGTGCCAGCAGCTTACTACAAACCGGGACAGGGGAGGCCCAGTACTTC. Protein sequence: CASSLLQTGTGEAQYF. The full variable domain, in which reference TRBV11-2 and TRBJ2-5 provide the parts outside the CDR3, is EAGVAQSPRYKIIEKRQSVAFWCNPISGHATLYWYQQILGQGPKLLIQFQNNGVVDDSQLPKDRFSAERLKGVDSTLKIQPAKLEDSAVYLCASSLLQTGTGEAQYFGPGTRLLVL.

The rearrangement links TRBV19 to TRBJ2-7; 7 bases match TRBD1. CDR3 length: 13 residues. CDR1 and CDR2 from the germline V gene are LNHDA and SQIVND (reference sequence). The J segment lost 3 bases and the V segment lost 3 bases, leaving 2 bases of the junction unmatched. The CDR3 is CASSIRTGYEQYF. For the CDR3, the DNA is TGTGCCAGTAGTATCCGGACAGGCTACGAGCAGTACTTC.

This chain links TRBV19 with TRBJ2-5; tentatively, D is TRBD1 (6 bases). V was trimmed by 5 bases and J by 5 bases, leaving 15 bases between them. Germline V gene sequence: CDR1 LNHDA, CDR2 SQIVND (reference sequence). The CDR3 runs to 14 residues. CDR3 in DNA: TGTGCCAGTAGTGCTACAGGGTTCGGCGAGACCCAGTACTTC. This encodes CASSATGFGETQYF.